The rows below give T cell receptor beta chains drawn from one sample of a study of blood T cell repertoires in COVID-19. Assay used: immunoSEQ multiplex PCR; TCRdb lists only in-frame clones, some missing. The table lists 650,000 to 800,000 clones, 90% of them singletons, with roughly 0.26% in the top ten. Sequencing was carried out using peripheral blood. These receptors were obtained from a woman aged 18-30 years with acute or convalescent COVID-19. The CDR3 runs from the conserved cysteine through the conserved F or W. D genes are given only for firm matches. Size tells how often a clone was seen (once, few, many) or the class of an expanded clone, and some rows leave it out.

V gene	clone size	J gene	D gene	CDR3 DNA	CDR3 protein
TRBV19	.	TRBJ1-2	TRBD1	TGTGCCAGTAGTATCCTTCCATGGGACAGGGGAAAGGGCTATGGCTACACCTTC	CASSILPWDRGKGYGYTF
TRBV6-1	.	TRBJ2-3	.	TGTGCCAGCAGTGAAATTCGCGGGGGCACAGATACGCAGTATTTT	CASSEIRGGTDTQYF
TRBV19	.	TRBJ1-5	.	TGTGCCAGTAGTTTGGGGTCGTCGGGACAGCCCCAGCATTTT	CASSLGSSGQPQHF
TRBV24-1	.	TRBJ1-1	.	TGTGCCACCAGTGACCGAGGGGGCACTGAAGCTTTCTTT	CATSDRGGTEAFF
TRBV30	.	TRBJ2-3	TRBD2	TGTGCCTGGAGTCCGGGCGGGGGTCGAGATACGCAGTATTTT	CAWSPGGGRDTQYF
TRBV3-1/TRBV3-2	.	TRBJ1-1	.	TGTGCCAGCAGCCGCCGGGGGGAGGGTGAAGCTTTCTTT	CASSRRGEGEAFF
TRBV7-6	.	TRBJ2-2	TRBD2	TGTGCCAGCAGCTTACGGACTAGCGGGTATATGGATGCCGGGGAGCTGTTTTTT	CASSLRTSGYMDAGELFF
TRBV25-1	.	TRBJ2-1	TRBD1	TGTGCCAGCAGTGATCCCGGACAGGGGTGGAATGAGCAGTTCTTC	CASSDPGQGWNEQFF
TRBV9	.	TRBJ2-1	.	TGTGCCAGCAGCGTAGTTCCACAAAACAATGAGCAGTTCTTC	CASSVVPQNNEQFF
TRBV7-2	.	TRBJ1-2	TRBD1	TGTGCCAGCAGCCCGGGGACAGGGTACGCCTATGGCTACACCTTC	CASSPGTGYAYGYTF
TRBV5-6	.	TRBJ1-6	TRBD1	TGTGCCAGCAGCTTGAGAGGGGGCCTCAGTTCACCCCTCCACTTT	CASSLRGGLSSPLHF
TRBV2	.	TRBJ2-1	TRBD2	TGTGCCAGCAGTGGAGGGACTAGCGAGGAGCAGTTCTTC	CASSGGTSEEQFF
TRBV15	.	TRBJ1-1	.	TGTGCCACCAGCAGGACAGGGAACACTGAAGCTTTCTTT	CATSRTGNTEAFF
TRBV11-2	once	TRBJ2-5	.	TGTGCCAGCAGCCCAACAGGGATGCCCCAGTACTTC	CASSPTGMPQYF
TRBV27	.	TRBJ2-2	.	TGTGCCAGCAGTCAACGGACAGCCGGGGAGCTGTTTTTT	CASSQRTAGELFF
TRBV14	.	TRBJ1-2	.	TGTGCCAGCAGCCAGGGACTAACGACAACCGATGGCTACACCTTC	CASSQGLTTTDGYTF
TRBV27	.	TRBJ2-7	TRBD1	TGTGCCAGCAGTTATGGGGACAGGACCTACGAGCAGTACTTC	CASSYGDRTYEQYF
TRBV5-5	.	TRBJ1-4	TRBD1	TGTGCCAGCAGCTTCTTACAACCGCAGGGGGGCGAAAAACTGTTTTTT	CASSFLQPQGGEKLFF
TRBV27	.	TRBJ2-1	.	TGTGCCAGCAGTTTCTGGGGGGTTGCCTACAATGAGCAGTTCTTC	CASSFWGVAYNEQFF
TRBV19	.	TRBJ2-2	.	TGTGCCAGTAGTATGATCGGGGGTGCGAACACCGGGGAGCTGTTTTTT	CASSMIGGANTGELFF
TRBV11-2	once	TRBJ2-7	TRBD1	TGTGCCAGCAGCTTAGTTCGCGTGACGAGGACAGGTCTATACGAGCAGTACTTC	CASSLVRVTRTGLYEQYF
TRBV29-1	.	TRBJ1-1	.	TGCAGCGTCGTAGGACGGCGGGGAGGGGGGACTGAAGCTTTCTTT	CSVVGRRGGGTEAFF
TRBV21-1	.	TRBJ1-2	.	TGTGCCAGCAGCAATTGGGGGCAGATATGTCGGTATGGCTACACCTTC	CASSNWGQICRYGYTF
TRBV5-1	.	TRBJ1-3	TRBD1	TGCGCCAGCAGCCCGACAGGGGTCGGAAACACCATATATTTT	CASSPTGVGNTIYF
TRBV28	.	TRBJ1-1	.	TGTGCCAGCAGTTTATTCCGCCGGGGGAGTACTGAAGCTTTCTTT	CASSLFRRGSTEAFF
TRBV6-5	.	TRBJ1-1	.	TGTGCCACTCGGGACGGCAGGGGCACTGAAGCTTTCTTT	CATRDGRGTEAFF
TRBV2	few	TRBJ1-2	TRBD1	TGTGCCAGCATTACTTCGACAGGGAAGGACTATGGCTACACCTTC	CASITSTGKDYGYTF
TRBV5-4	.	TRBJ2-7	.	TGTGCCAGCAGCTTGGACCCAAACACGGAGGAGCAGTACTTC	CASSLDPNTEEQYF